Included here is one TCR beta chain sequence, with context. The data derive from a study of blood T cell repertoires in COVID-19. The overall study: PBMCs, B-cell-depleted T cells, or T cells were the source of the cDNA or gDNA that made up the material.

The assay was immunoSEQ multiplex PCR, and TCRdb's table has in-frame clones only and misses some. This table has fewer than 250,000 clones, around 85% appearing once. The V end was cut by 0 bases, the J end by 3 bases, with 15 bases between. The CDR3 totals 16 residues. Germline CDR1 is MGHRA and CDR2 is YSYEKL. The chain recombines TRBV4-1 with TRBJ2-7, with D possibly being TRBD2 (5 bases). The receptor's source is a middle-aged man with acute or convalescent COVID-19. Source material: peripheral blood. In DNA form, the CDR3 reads TGCGCCAGCAGCCAAGATTCCGGACGGGGAAACTACGAGCAGTACTTC. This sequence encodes CASSQDSGRGNYEQYF.